This T cell receptor (beta chain) appears in the sequencing data of a study of CXCR3-negative and CXCR3-positive naive CD8 T cells. Looking at the study overall: Summed over all libraries, TRB reads came to roughly 140 million, with about 1.5 +/- 0.3 million per library.

Via 5' RACE with UMI labels, TRB cDNA libraries were prepared. Using the 5' RACE reads, TCRdb records one entry per CDR3 protein without DNA. The listing records tens of thousands of distinct CDR3 sequences. Germline V gene lookup returns CDR1 SEHNR and CDR2 FQNEAQ (reference sequence). The CDR3 loop spans 12 amino acids. With respect to this clonotype: Its antigen remains unknown.

Whole-study results and caveats: Cryopreserved cells partially lost CXCR3 expression, and fresh PBMCs were used in most assays.

The specimen was memory CD8+ T cells from blood. The chain has TRBV7-9 and TRBJ2-1. The receptor was isolated from a human donor in good health. Some clones in this sample may be carry-over from other donors' samples. This CDR3 reads CASRSGGEEQFF.